These T cell receptor beta chains were read from a single sample in a study of OX40 agonist ivuxolimab in advanced cancers. Repertoires were generated with immunoSEQ multiplex PCR, while TCRdb's copy carries only in-frame clones and drops some. There are fewer than 100,000 clones in the sample; approximately 80% occur only once, and 0.44% lies in the top ten. Sequences were derived from CD4+ or CD8+ T cells sorted from blood, sampled in a trial of the OX40 agonist ivuxolimab. The source of these receptors is an adult with an advanced solid tumor such as melanoma, head and neck, liver or kidney cancer. Both conserved end residues are part of each CDR3. Expanded clones get a size class; other rows say once, few or many, or leave the size out.

clone size	V gene	J gene	CDR3 protein
few	TRBV7-8	TRBJ2-7	CASSLVALTTSYEQYF
NA	TRBV28	TRBJ2-7	CASSFTGAGSSYEQYF
few	TRBV5-1	TRBJ1-5	CASSLRPSSNQPQHF
NA	TRBV19	TRBJ1-5	CASSRGWLYNQPQHF
NA	TRBV19	TRBJ1-5	CASREAITPYSNQPQHF
few	TRBV5-4	TRBJ1-1	CASSHYTGESSEAFF
NA	TRBV5-1	TRBJ1-1	CASSLFNSNTEAFF
NA	TRBV4-1	TRBJ1-1	CASSQPIYGQSSEAFF
once	TRBV6-6	TRBJ1-4	CASSYGTTNEKLFF
NA	TRBV7-9	TRBJ2-3	CASSPSWSPTDTQYF
once	TRBV18	TRBJ2-3	CASSAGQGESDTQYF
once	TRBV28	TRBJ1-2	CASSLNGLGYGYTF
NA	TRBV28	TRBJ1-5	CASIGVMGNQPQHF
NA	TRBV7-2	TRBJ2-1	CASSRIVAGGAQFF
once	TRBV7-3	TRBJ2-1	CASSSPDRVNEQFF
NA	TRBV11-2	TRBJ1-4	CASSLVTGTNEKLFF
NA	TRBV27	TRBJ1-1	CASSSGGAGNTEAFF
NA	TRBV9	TRBJ1-3	CASSVAGTGNTIYF
NA	TRBV29-1	TRBJ1-3	CSVESGSSGNTIYF
NA	TRBV11-2	TRBJ2-5	CASSPGAGEETQYF